Listed here is a single T cell receptor beta chain. The antigen remains unidentified. The protocol was immunoSEQ multiplex PCR, while the TCRdb copy is restricted to in-frame clones and leaves out a portion. The sample contains about 40,000 clones, roughly 70% of which appear only once. CDR3 length equals 15 residues. V was pared by 2 bases and J by 0 bases, with 9 bases between. Per the germline V gene, CDR1 is MNHNS and CDR2 is SASEGT. The sample originates from a study of cytotoxic CD8 clonotypes in ibrutinib-treated CLL. Study results and caveats: Exceeding age-matched healthy donors, baseline clonality also tracked the counts of circulating CD8+ T cells.

Investigators sourced approximately 2.1 micrograms of genomic DNA from cryopreserved PBMCs for TCR beta libraries. This TCR came from a human donor with chronic lymphocytic leukemia. The specimen comprised PBMCs, sampled at disease progression, from a patient treated with ibrutinib. The gene calls are TRBV6-1 and TRBJ2-3; D is unresolved. The CDR3 bases are TGTGCCAGCAGTGAACCCCCCACTAGCACAGATACGCAGTATTTT. Protein product: CASSEPPTSTDTQYF.